The clone carrying this T cell receptor beta chain was counted between two and nine times. Its antigen remains unknown. TCR sequencing used cDNA made by reverse transcription of extracted RNA. The table came from immunoSEQ multiplex PCR; TCRdb's copy has only in-frame clones and leaves some out. The table records hundreds of thousands of clones, roughly 69% of them present only once. These data belong to a study of CD8+ T cells in alopecia areata. As for the study in general: In an open-label trial, patients got 5 to 10 mg tofacitinib twice daily.

General study findings and limits: Lesional scalp, notably in alopecia totalis/universalis, had clonality above that of normal scalp. Tissue-resident alphabeta T cells belonging to normal skin likewise get sequenced within scalp specimens.

The CDR3 spans 15 residues. Trimming pared 0 bases from V and 1 base from J, leaving 12 bases between. Germline-derived CDR1 and CDR2 are GTSNPN and SVGIG (reference sequence). Material: CD4+ T cells sorted from blood, obtained at week 0. The TCR comes from a human donor with alopecia areata. This chain joins TRBV30 and TRBJ1-1; the D is unclear. CDR3 nucleotide sequence: TGTGCCTGGAGTGTAAAGGGCTTAGGGAACACTGAAGCTTTCTTT. This encodes CAWSVKGLGNTEAFF.